Sequencing of this TCR beta chain was carried out in a study of T-cell reconstitution after alpha-beta-depleted transplantation in children. Study findings and constraints: For some patients, TCRbeta diversity was high at day 60 because of recipient T cells and thymic progenitors that survived. In patients about two months after transplant, alpha-beta T cells reportedly arose from several hundred expanded graft clones. Newly produced T cells mostly provided counts and TCRbeta diversity after one year, as hyperexpanded clones declined.

The library targeted TCRbeta and was prepared with unique molecular identifiers. TCRdb independently ran MiXCR on the PCR reads; one entry per CDR3 protein. This table has approximately 500,000 distinct CDR3 sequences, roughly 30% appearing once. Turning to this clonotype: Antigen specificity is unknown.

The sequence derives from a boy under two years old with Wiskott-Aldrich syndrome, due to receive a stem cell transplant. The specimen was PBMCs, collected before TCRalphabeta/CD19-depleted stem cell transplant.

DNA for the CDR3: TGTGCCAGCAGCTTGGGGAGGGCCGTTTGGACAGATACGCAGTATTTT. This sequence encodes CASSLGRAVWTDTQYF. This chain connects TRBV7-6 to TRBJ2-3; 7 bases align to TRBD2. CDR3 length: 16 residues. Per the germline V gene, CDR1 is SGHVS and CDR2 is FNYEAQ. Germline trimming cut 3 bases from V and 3 bases from J; bases unmatched to any gene: 9.